A single sample is the source of the 16 T cell receptor beta chains below, sequenced in a study of blood T cell repertoires in COVID-19. The table came from immunoSEQ multiplex PCR; TCRdb's copy has only in-frame clones and leaves some out. The data show about 140,000 clones, with around 83% seen just once and around 4% held by the top ten. The sample consisted of peripheral blood. These receptors were collected from a woman of 80 years or more with acute or convalescent COVID-19.

This chain uses TRBV19 with TRBJ1-5, with TRBD1 identical over 8 bases. This CDR3 region has 15 residues. Germline V gene lookup returns CDR1 LNHDA and CDR2 SQIVND (reference sequence). V shed 8 bases and J 5 bases; nucleotides not matched to a gene: 11. CDR3 nucleotide sequence: TGTGCCAGTGGTCCCGGCGACAGGGGCTATCAGCCCCAGCATTTT. This codes for CASGPGDRGYQPQHF.

V gene TRBV3-1 (or the pseudogene TRBV3-2) combines with J gene TRBJ1-1; D is unclear. The CDR3 has 13 residues. The germline V gene has CDR1 LGHDT and CDR2 YNNKEL (reference sequence). Between the trimmed V and J ends, which lost 0 bases and 6 bases, there was a span of 8 bases. This CDR3 reads CASSQDRIAEAFF. The CDR3 nucleotides read TGTGCCAGCAGCCAAGACAGGATCGCTGAAGCTTTCTTT.

The rearrangement links TRBV7-9 to TRBJ2-7; 12 bases are a match to TRBD2. This CDR3 has 18 amino acids. The junction had 14 bases not matched to a gene; V was cut back by 5 bases and J by 3 bases. Looked up from germline, CDR1 is SEHNR and CDR2 is FQNEAQ (reference sequence). As DNA, the CDR3 is TGTGCCAGCAGCACTAGCGGGGGGCCTACTATCGCGTTCTACGAGCAGTACTTC. As protein: CASSTSGGPTIAFYEQYF.

The CDR3 is CASRGTVSGNTIYF. Here the CDR3 DNA reads TGTGCCAGCAGGGGGACAGTCTCTGGAAACACCATATATTTT. The J gene is TRBJ1-3, the V gene TRBV6-6; TRBD1 aligns across 7 bases. The CDR3 totals 14 residues. Germline values: CDR1 MNHNY, CDR2 SVGAGI (reference sequence). Trimming removed 6 bases from V and 0 bases from J; junction bases left unmatched: 2.

The V and J genes are TRBV5-6 and TRBJ2-7, with D perhaps matching TRBD2 (5 bases). The CDR3 length is 15 residues. CDR1 is SGHDT, CDR2 YYEEEE, per germline. Trimming stripped 2 bases from V and 2 bases from J, with 14 bases between. The CDR3, as DNA: TGTGCCAGCAGCTTCGGCGGGTTTGGAACCTACGAGCAGTACTTC. The encoded protein is CASSFGGFGTYEQYF.

This clone was detected only once. The CDR3 sequence: CSASGQSQAKNIQYF. The CDR3 DNA follows: TGCAGTGCTAGTGGGCAGTCCCAAGCCAAAAACATTCAGTACTTC. This sequence joins TRBV20-1 and TRBJ2-4; D not certain. The V end lost 3 bases, the J end lost 0 bases, and 12 bases lay between the germline ends. The CDR3 is made up of 15 amino acids. Germline CDR1 DFQATT, CDR2 SNEGSKA (reference sequence).

Only a few counts were recorded for this clone. This sequence joins TRBV28 and TRBJ1-1; D remains unclear. From germline, CDR1 is MDHEN and CDR2 SYDVKM. V lost 5 bases to trimming and J lost 9 bases, with 10 bases between them. CDR3 length: 11 amino acids. CDR3 sequence: CASSNAVKAFF. For the CDR3, the DNA is TGTGCCAGCAGTAACGCGGTTAAAGCTTTCTTT.

This rearrangement joins TRBV5-1 to TRBJ1-5; D gene unclear. Germline V lookup: CDR1 SGHRS, CDR2 YFSETQ. The CDR3 is 15 amino acids. V lost 0 bases and J 3 bases, leaving 10 bases between the germline ends. The CDR3 DNA follows: TGCGCCAGCAGCTTGGCCGGTGGGCACAATCAGCCCCAGCATTTT. Translated, it gives CASSLAGGHNQPQHF.

In this sample, this clone turned up a few times. For the CDR3, the DNA is TGTGCCAGCAGCCCTAGCTCTCCCTGGCGGGACCGGGGAAACATTCAGTACTTC. Translation: CASSPSSPWRDRGNIQYF. V usage is TRBV3-1 (or the pseudogene TRBV3-2) and J usage is TRBJ2-4; perhaps TRBD2 as D (6 bases). Looked up from germline, CDR1 is LGHDT and CDR2 is YNNKEL (reference sequence). V lost 4 bases, J lost 6 bases, and 25 bases lay in between. The CDR3 is 18 amino acids.

This sequence joins TRBV7-2 and TRBJ2-7, with D unclear. V was pared by 0 bases and J by 11 bases, with 14 bases between. Germline CDR1 SGHTA, CDR2 FQGNSA. The CDR3 length is 13 residues. This CDR3 reads CASSLAPFSPEYF. The CDR3 DNA is TGTGCCAGCAGCTTAGCCCCATTTAGCCCGGAGTACTTC.

This chain uses TRBV5-1 with TRBJ1-4; D gene unclear. From germline, CDR1 is SGHRS and CDR2 YFSETQ. Trimming removed 0 bases at V and 8 bases at J, with 5 bases between. This CDR3 is 12 amino acids long. The CDR3 region is CASSLVGEKLFF. DNA for the CDR3: TGCGCCAGCAGCTTGGTGGGCGAAAAACTGTTTTTT. Using reference TRBV5-1 and TRBJ1-4 for the parts outside the CDR3, the full variable domain is KAGVTQTPRYLIKTRGQQVTLSCSPISGHRSVSWYQQTPGQGLQFLFEYFSETQRNKGNFPGRFSGRQFSNSRSEMNVSTLELGDSALYLCASSLVGEKLFFGSGTQLSVL.

This clone was observed a few times. The rearrangement joins TRBV11-1 to TRBJ2-7; TRBD2 aligns across 8 bases. Trimming removed 4 bases from V and 2 bases from J; junction bases left unmatched: 7. Germline CDR1 reads SGHAT; CDR2 reads FQDESV (reference sequence). This CDR3 region has 15 residues. The CDR3 here is CASSYSGRMTYEQYF. CDR3 in DNA: TGTGCCAGCAGCTACAGCGGGAGAATGACCTACGAGCAGTACTTC.

V and J are TRBV2 and TRBJ1-2; D gene uncertain. CDR1 is SNHLY and CDR2 is FYNNEI in the germline V gene. With 4 bases removed from V and 7 bases from J, the gap between germline ends came to 16 bases. This CDR3 has 14 amino acids. In DNA form, the CDR3 reads TGTGCCAGCAGTGTAATGGGAGGGTCCGCTGGCTACACCTTC. This translates into CASSVMGGSAGYTF.

This chain connects TRBV7-8 to TRBJ2-2, with 8 bases aligning to TRBD1. The CDR3 is made up of 18 amino acids. CDR1 is SGHVS, CDR2 FQNEAQ, per germline. J gave up 4 bases and V 5 bases, and 15 bases lay outside the gene matches. CDR3 DNA: TGTGCCAGCAGCATTAGGACAGGGAGGAACGTGGGCACCGGGGAGCTGTTTTTT. It codes for CASSIRTGRNVGTGELFF.

The chain couples TRBV9 to TRBJ2-7; 9 positions match TRBD1. CDR3 size: 12 residues. V shed 4 bases and J 7 bases; nucleotides not matched to a gene: 3. CDR1 and CDR2 from the germline V gene are SGDLS and YYNGEE. The CDR3 sequence is CASSLTGGEQYF. CDR3 nucleotide sequence: TGTGCCAGCAGCCTGACAGGGGGTGAGCAGTACTTC.

The chain has TRBV19 and TRBJ2-7, with 10 bases that match TRBD1. CDR1 and CDR2 from the germline V gene are LNHDA and SQIVND (reference sequence). This CDR3 has 15 residues. V lost 8 bases and J lost 2; bases outside the gene matches: 9. CDR3 residues: CASGGRTGGTYEQYF. In nucleotides, the CDR3 is TGTGCCAGTGGGGGAAGGACAGGGGGTACCTACGAGCAGTACTTC.